The sequence of this TCR beta chain was determined in a study of blood T cell repertoires in COVID-19. Across the study: Samples representing acute and convalescent COVID-19 were sourced from the United States, Italy and Spain.

Enrolled through a virtual design, the participants were between 18 and 89 years of age and came from about two dozen US areas. Two negative PCRs, clearance, or symptom resolution characterized the recovered Cohort 3 donors. The germline CDR1 and CDR2 sequences are MNHEY and SVGAGI. This CDR3 region has 13 residues. V dropped 5 bases and J dropped 4 bases, with 12 bases sitting between them. Original data processing: Estimates of nucleated cell counts were drawn from the amplification of reference gene primers. Using immunoSEQ multiplex PCR, the repertoire was profiled, and TCRdb retains in-frame clones only, with some absent. The DNA gave D and trimming, while V, J and clone size come from that table. The table lists about 190,000 clones, about 88% of them singletons.

This TCR came from a woman younger than 45 who had recovered from COVID-19. Sample: PBMCs or T cells enriched from blood (not recorded which). V and J are TRBV6-5 and TRBJ2-7; maybe TRBD1 (5 bases). The CDR3 bases are TGTGCCAGCAGTCCCGGACAACTTTACGAGCAGTACTTC. Amino acids: CASSPGQLYEQYF.